The 29 T cell receptor beta chains in this list originate from one sample, sequenced in a study of blood T cell repertoires in COVID-19. The method was immunoSEQ multiplex PCR; TCRdb's version includes in-frame clones alone and lacks a portion of them. The sample has approximately 64,000 clones, more than 70% seen once. The sequencing input was peripheral blood. These receptor sequences come from a man in his sixties or seventies with acute or convalescent COVID-19.

J is TRBJ1-6 and V is TRBV28, with TRBD1 identical over 7 bases. J gave up 7 bases and V 2 bases, and 2 bases lay outside the gene matches. CDR3 length: 14 residues. Germline V gene data show CDR1 as MDHEN and CDR2 as SYDVKM. DNA of the CDR3: TGTGCCAGCAGTTTAGGACAGGCCAATTCACCCCTCCACTTT. It yields the protein CASSLGQANSPLHF.

The chain combines TRBV15 with TRBJ2-7; maybe TRBD1 (5 bases). The CDR3 is made up of 17 amino acids. Germline CDR1 and CDR2: LNHNV and YYDKDF (reference sequence). Trimming cost V 5 bases and J 6 bases, with 26 bases left between them. This chain's CDR3 is CATSPLPGQVGGVEQYF. As DNA, the CDR3 is TGTGCCACCAGCCCCCTCCCAGGGCAGGTCGGTGGCGTCGAGCAGTACTTC.

This clone appeared a single time. The rearrangement joins TRBV5-1 to TRBJ1-1; perhaps TRBD1 as D (5 bases). Germline V gene lookup returns CDR1 SGHRS and CDR2 YFSETQ. Trimming removed 4 bases at V and 1 base at J, with 29 bases between. This CDR3 comprises 20 residues. The CDR3 coding sequence is TGCGCCAGCAGCAGTTCAGGGCTTACGTTCGCAGGTTGGTCGAACACTGAAGCTTTCTTT. Protein product: CASSSSGLTFAGWSNTEAFF.

This clone showed up just once. This chain joins TRBV4-2 and TRBJ2-1; the match to TRBD2 covers 7 bases. V gave up 0 bases and J gave up 10 bases; unmatched junction bases: 0. Germline CDR1 LGHNA, CDR2 YNFKEQ. The CDR3 length is 12 residues. CDR3 sequence reads: CASSQEGGEQFF. The CDR3 DNA reads as TGTGCCAGCAGCCAAGAGGGGGGGGAGCAGTTCTTC.

This chain connects TRBV6-5 to TRBJ2-1, with D maybe TRBD2 (6 bases). The CDR3 has 13 amino acids. Germline CDR1 MNHEY, CDR2 SVGAGI. V lost 6 bases, J lost 7 bases, and 13 bases lay in between. CDR3 region: CASRVPRGNEQFF. DNA for the CDR3: TGTGCCAGCAGAGTCCCCCGGGGGAATGAGCAGTTCTTC.

V gene TRBV7-2 combines with J gene TRBJ2-3; TRBD2 matches at 7 bases. Germline V gives CDR1 SGHTA, CDR2 FQGNSA. The CDR3 sequence is 14 residues long. Trimming cost V 5 bases and J 4 bases; bases outside gene matches: 6. Here the CDR3 DNA reads TGTGCCAGCAGCGTGGTGGGAGGGGCAGATACGCAGTATTTT. It yields the protein CASSVVGGADTQYF.

This rearrangement joins TRBV29-1 to TRBJ1-2; 11 bases line up with TRBD1. The trim removed 7 bases at V and 2 bases at J, leaving 3 bases unmatched. The CDR3 totals 13 residues. Germline V gene lookup returns CDR1 SQVTM and CDR2 ANQGSEA. DNA for the CDR3: TGCAGCGCGGGACAGGGGGGAAACTATGGCTACACCTTC. Residues: CSAGQGGNYGYTF.

The J gene is TRBJ1-6, the V gene TRBV4-2; 10 positions match TRBD1. V gave up 2 bases and J gave up 3 bases; unmatched junction bases: 10. The CDR3 contains 19 residues. Germline V gene lookup returns CDR1 LGHNA and CDR2 YNFKEQ. The CDR3 DNA reads as TGTGCCAGCAGCCAAATAAGGGACAGGGGAGGTTTCTATAATTCACCCCTCCACTTT. It codes for CASSQIRDRGGFYNSPLHF.

This chain joins TRBV27 and TRBJ1-1; D perhaps matches TRBD1 (6 bases). Germline V CDR1 and CDR2: MNHEY, SMNVEV (reference sequence). This CDR3 region has 15 residues. Trimming shortened V by 4 bases and J by 2 bases, and 14 bases separated the two germline ends. The CDR3 coding sequence is TGTGCCAGCAGTTATCAGGGGCCATTTAACACTGAAGCTTTCTTT. It yields the protein CASSYQGPFNTEAFF.

The rearrangement links TRBV4-2 to TRBJ2-1; 10 bases agree with TRBD1. The CDR3 consists of 15 residues. Germline CDR1 reads LGHNA; CDR2 reads YNFKEQ. Unmatched junction bases numbered 6, after V lost 5 bases and J lost 5 bases. CDR3: CASSDRDRGNNEQFF. The CDR3 region has the DNA TGTGCCAGCAGCGACCGGGACAGGGGAAACAATGAGCAGTTCTTC.

The gene calls are TRBV2 and TRBJ1-3; D is undetermined. With 5 bases removed from V and 4 bases from J, the gap between germline ends came to 6 bases. Germline V gives CDR1 SNHLY, CDR2 FYNNEI. CDR3 length equals 12 residues. DNA of the CDR3: TGTGCCAGCAGTACGGGGGGAAACACCATATATTTT. Protein product: CASSTGGNTIYF.

This rearrangement joins TRBV6-2 or TRBV6-3 to TRBJ1-1; no firm D call. Looked up from germline, CDR1 is MNHEY and CDR2 is SVGEGT. V dropped 0 bases and J dropped 1 base, with 9 bases sitting between them. This CDR3 has 15 amino acids. For the CDR3, the DNA is TGTGCCAGCAGTTACTCGCCTCGACAGAACACTGAAGCTTTCTTT. It yields the protein CASSYSPRQNTEAFF.

The V call is TRBV10-3, the J call TRBJ2-7; 7 bases line up with TRBD1. The CDR3 extends over 15 amino acids. V dropped 3 bases and J dropped 1; count of bases not matched to a gene: 6. Germline CDR1 and CDR2: ENHRY and SYGVKD. The CDR3 nucleotides are TGTGCCATCAGTGACTCCGGGACAGAGTCCTACGAGCAGTACTTC. It is translated as CAISDSGTESYEQYF.

The rearrangement joins TRBV5-1 to TRBJ2-3; TRBD2 agrees at 9 bases. The germline gives CDR1 SGHRS, CDR2 YFSETQ. CDR3 length: 18 amino acids. V trimming: 4 bases; J trimming: 0 bases; junction bases outside the gene matches: 12. CDR3 in amino acids: CASSREGSGGTSTDTQYF. As DNA, the CDR3 is TGCGCCAGCAGCCGAGAAGGGAGCGGGGGGACTAGCACAGATACGCAGTATTTT. The full variable domain, in which reference TRBV5-1 and TRBJ2-3 provide the parts outside the CDR3, is KAGVTQTPRYLIKTRGQQVTLSCSPISGHRSVSWYQQTPGQGLQFLFEYFSETQRNKGNFPGRFSGRQFSNSRSEMNVSTLELGDSALYLCASSREGSGGTSTDTQYFGPGTRLTVL.

V is TRBV9 and J is TRBJ2-3, with 8 positions matching TRBD2. The CDR3 loop spans 16 amino acids. Germline loops: CDR1 SGDLS, CDR2 YYNGEE. Losses at the gene ends were 3 bases for V and 2 bases for J; bases not matched to a gene: 8. In DNA form, the CDR3 reads TGTGCCAGCAGCGGGCGGTCAGCGGGGGTCACAGATACGCAGTATTTT. Its protein is CASSGRSAGVTDTQYF. Full variable domain (outside the CDR3, taken from reference TRBV9 and TRBJ2-3): DSGVTQTPKHLITATGQRVTLRCSPRSGDLSVYWYQQSLDQGLQFLIQYYNGEERAKGNILERFSAQQFPDLHSELNLSSLELGDSALYFCASSGRSAGVTDTQYFGPGTRLTVL.

This chain connects TRBV19 to TRBJ2-1; 8 nucleotides align to TRBD1. Looked up from germline, CDR1 is LNHDA and CDR2 is SQIVND (reference sequence). Trimming removed 3 bases from V and 14 bases from J; junction bases left unmatched: 9. The CDR3 has 13 amino acids. CDR3: CASSIQYRGVEFF. The DNA of the CDR3 is TGTGCCAGTAGTATCCAATACAGGGGGGTGGAGTTCTTC.

The J gene is TRBJ1-5, the V gene TRBV4-1; 9 positions match TRBD1. V shed 2 bases, J shed 7 bases, and the junction held 3 bases outside the gene matches. The germline V gene encodes CDR1 MGHRA and CDR2 YSYEKL. The CDR3 consists of 14 residues. The CDR3, as DNA: TGCGCCAGCAGCCAACCGGACAGGGGACAGCCCCAGCATTTT. Encoded protein: CASSQPDRGQPQHF.

The chain joins TRBV7-2 to TRBJ1-1; 7 bases map to TRBD1. Germline V gene sequence: CDR1 SGHTA, CDR2 FQGNSA. The CDR3 spans 15 residues. Trimming took 1 base from V and 1 from J; bases not matched to a gene: 3. CDR3 in amino acids: CASSLVGQTNTEAFF. The CDR3 DNA is TGTGCCAGCAGCTTAGTGGGACAGACGAACACTGAAGCTTTCTTT.

The chain couples TRBV23-1 to TRBJ2-3; 15 bases fit TRBD2. Being an ORF, TRBV23-1 has a function that is uncertain. This CDR3 has 17 amino acids. The trim removed 4 bases at V and 2 bases at J, leaving 4 bases unmatched. The CDR3 spells CASSPGLAGGLTDTQYF. The CDR3 nucleotides are TGCGCCAGCAGTCCGGGACTAGCGGGGGGACTCACAGATACGCAGTATTTT.

The J gene is TRBJ2-7, the V gene TRBV30; 11 nucleotides match TRBD1. CDR3 size: 15 residues. Per the germline V gene, CDR1 is GTSNPN and CDR2 is SVGIG (reference sequence). V was clipped by 2 bases and J by 3 bases; unmatched bases: 6. The CDR3 region has the DNA TGTGCCTGGAGTTTAACCGGGACAGGGGGCTACGAGCAGTACTTC. It codes for CAWSLTGTGGYEQYF.

The chain links TRBV7-2 to TRBJ2-1; 8 nucleotides line up with TRBD2. Germline V gene sequence: CDR1 SGHTA, CDR2 FQGNSA. CDR3 length: 15 amino acids. V shed 0 bases and J 8 bases; nucleotides not matched to a gene: 6. The CDR3: CASSLAGTREDEQFF. The CDR3 DNA sequence: TGTGCCAGCAGCTTAGCCGGGACTAGAGAGGATGAGCAGTTCTTC.

This clone was detected once. The gene calls are TRBV5-1 and TRBJ1-2; 7 positions agree with TRBD1. The CDR3 is made up of 14 amino acids. Trimming at V came to 0 bases and at J to 4 bases, leaving 3 bases not matched to a gene. Germline CDR1 reads SGHRS; CDR2 reads YFSETQ. The CDR3 DNA is TGCGCCAGCAGCTTGGGCGACAGGGCCTATGGCTACACCTTC. Translating it yields CASSLGDRAYGYTF.

V and J are TRBV5-6 and TRBJ1-1; D remains ambiguous. This CDR3 contains 14 residues. The germline gives CDR1 SGHDT, CDR2 YYEEEE. V lost 2 bases to trimming and J lost 6 bases, with 14 bases between them. CDR3 nucleotides: TGTGCCAGCAGCTTTGGATGGAGAGTCTCTGAAGCTTTCTTT. Protein sequence: CASSFGWRVSEAFF.

The chain is built from TRBV5-1 and TRBJ1-4; the D gene is possibly TRBD1 (5 bases). V was shortened by 0 bases and J by 5 bases, with 11 bases between the two germline ends. CDR1 is SGHRS, CDR2 YFSETQ, per germline. The CDR3 covers 15 residues. CDR3 sequence (DNA): TGCGCCAGCAGCTTGGAGGGGAACAAGAATGAAAAACTGTTTTTT. This translates into CASSLEGNKNEKLFF. Full variable domain (rest looked up from reference TRBV5-1 and TRBJ1-4): KAGVTQTPRYLIKTRGQQVTLSCSPISGHRSVSWYQQTPGQGLQFLFEYFSETQRNKGNFPGRFSGRQFSNSRSEMNVSTLELGDSALYLCASSLEGNKNEKLFFGSGTQLSVL.

This chain links TRBV7-9 with TRBJ2-5; TRBD2 matches 8 bases. Germline V lookup: CDR1 SEHNR, CDR2 FQNEAQ (reference sequence). J was trimmed by 3 bases and V by 3 bases; bases with no gene match: 0. This CDR3 spans 13 amino acids. CDR3 DNA: TGTGCCAGCAGCTTTAGCGGGGAAGAGACCCAGTACTTC. Protein sequence: CASSFSGEETQYF.

The chain couples TRBV2 to TRBJ1-5, with TRBD1 identical over 9 bases. The germline V gene has CDR1 SNHLY and CDR2 FYNNEI. J lost 6 bases, V lost 6 bases, and 6 bases had no gene match. The CDR3 spans 14 residues. CDR3 in amino acids: CASRQGTGTQPQHF. The DNA for the CDR3 is TGTGCCAGCAGACAGGGGACAGGGACTCAGCCCCAGCATTTT.

This clone was picked up a small number of times. The V and J genes are TRBV6-1 and TRBJ1-3; TRBD1 might be the D (5 bases). CDR1 and CDR2 (germline): MNHNS, SASEGT. Trimming cost V 2 bases and J 4 bases, with 24 bases left between them. The CDR3 runs 19 residues. The DNA for the CDR3 is TGTGCCAGCAGTGAATCCACCGGGACTGCAACAAGGGCCGGAAACACCATATATTTT. Protein product: CASSESTGTATRAGNTIYF.

This clone was found once. V is TRBV6-5 and J is TRBJ2-3, with D unclear. Germline lookup yields CDR1 MNHEY and CDR2 SVGAGI. V lost 6 bases and J lost 0, with 13 bases in between. CDR3 length: 15 residues. The chain's CDR3 is CASSRVFSSTDTQYF. The DNA of the CDR3 is TGTGCCAGCAGCCGGGTTTTTAGTAGCACAGATACGCAGTATTTT.

J is TRBJ2-5 and V is TRBV5-5, with a weak D call TRBD2 (5 bases). Germline CDR1 and CDR2: SGHKS and YYEKEE (reference sequence). This CDR3 has 14 amino acids. The V end lost 1 base, the J end lost 5 bases, and 12 bases lay between the germline ends. The CDR3 region is CASSLTSLLETQYF. CDR3 sequence (DNA): TGTGCCAGCAGCTTGACTAGTTTACTTGAGACCCAGTACTTC.